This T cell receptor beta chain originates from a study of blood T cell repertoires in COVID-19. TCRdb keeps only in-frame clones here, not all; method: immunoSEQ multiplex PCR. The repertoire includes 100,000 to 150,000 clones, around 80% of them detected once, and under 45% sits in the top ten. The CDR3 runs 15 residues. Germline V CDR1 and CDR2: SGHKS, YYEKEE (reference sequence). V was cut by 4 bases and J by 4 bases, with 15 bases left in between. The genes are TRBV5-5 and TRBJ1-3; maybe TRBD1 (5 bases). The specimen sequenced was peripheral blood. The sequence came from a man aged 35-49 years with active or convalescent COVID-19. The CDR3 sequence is CASSLPDTAGNTIYF. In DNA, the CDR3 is TGTGCCAGCAGCCTGCCGGACACAGCAGGAAACACCATATATTTT.